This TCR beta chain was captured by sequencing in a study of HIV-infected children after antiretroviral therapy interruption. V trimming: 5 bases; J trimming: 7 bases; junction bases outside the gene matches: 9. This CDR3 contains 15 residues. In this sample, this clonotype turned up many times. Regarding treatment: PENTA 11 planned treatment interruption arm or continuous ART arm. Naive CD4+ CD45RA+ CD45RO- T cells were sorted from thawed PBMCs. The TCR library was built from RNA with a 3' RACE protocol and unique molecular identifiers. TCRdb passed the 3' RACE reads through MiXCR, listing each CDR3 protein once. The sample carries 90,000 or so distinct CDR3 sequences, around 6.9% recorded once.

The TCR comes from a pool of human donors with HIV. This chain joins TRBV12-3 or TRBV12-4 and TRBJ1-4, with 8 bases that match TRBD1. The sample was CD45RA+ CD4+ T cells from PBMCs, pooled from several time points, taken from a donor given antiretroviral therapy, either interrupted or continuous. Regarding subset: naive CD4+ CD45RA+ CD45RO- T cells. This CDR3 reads CASSPRTGRGEKLFF. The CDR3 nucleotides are TGTGCCAGCAGTCCGCGGACAGGGAGAGGTGAAAAACTGTTTTTT.